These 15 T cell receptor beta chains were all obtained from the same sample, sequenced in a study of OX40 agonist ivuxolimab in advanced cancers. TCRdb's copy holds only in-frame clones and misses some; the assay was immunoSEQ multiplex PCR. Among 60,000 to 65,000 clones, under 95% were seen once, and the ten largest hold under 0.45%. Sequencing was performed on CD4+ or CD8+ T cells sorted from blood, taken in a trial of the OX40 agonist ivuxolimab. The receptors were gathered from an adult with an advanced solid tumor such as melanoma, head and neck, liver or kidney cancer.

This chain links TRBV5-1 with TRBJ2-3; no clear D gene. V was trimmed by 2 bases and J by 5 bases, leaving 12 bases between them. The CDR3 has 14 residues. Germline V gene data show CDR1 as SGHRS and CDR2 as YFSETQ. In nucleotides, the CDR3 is TGCGCCAGCAGCTTATCCGGGTCGGGAGATACGCAGTATTTT. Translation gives CASSLSGSGDTQYF. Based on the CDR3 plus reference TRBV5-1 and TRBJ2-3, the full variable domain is KAGVTQTPRYLIKTRGQQVTLSCSPISGHRSVSWYQQTPGQGLQFLFEYFSETQRNKGNFPGRFSGRQFSNSRSEMNVSTLELGDSALYLCASSLSGSGDTQYFGPGTRLTVL.

The DNA of the CDR3 is TGTGCCAGTAGTATAGGAGCCTTAAATTACGAGCAGTACTTC. The encoded protein is CASSIGALNYEQYF. The genes are TRBV19 and TRBJ2-7; no clear D. The CDR3 extends over 14 amino acids. V lost 1 base and J lost 4, with 11 bases in between. CDR1 LNHDA and CDR2 SQIVND come from the germline V gene (reference sequence).

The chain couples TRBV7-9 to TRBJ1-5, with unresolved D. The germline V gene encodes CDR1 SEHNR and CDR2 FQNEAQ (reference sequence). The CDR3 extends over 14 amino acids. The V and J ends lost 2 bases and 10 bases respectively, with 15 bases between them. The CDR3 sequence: CASSLSHSPGPQHF. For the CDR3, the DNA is TGTGCCAGCAGCTTATCGCACTCACCGGGCCCCCAGCATTTT.

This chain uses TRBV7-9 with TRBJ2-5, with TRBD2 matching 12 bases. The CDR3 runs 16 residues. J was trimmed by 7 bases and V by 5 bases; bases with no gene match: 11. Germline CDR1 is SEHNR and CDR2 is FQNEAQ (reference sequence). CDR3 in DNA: TGTGCCAGCAGCCGGACTAGCGGGGTACCAAGAGGGACCCAGTACTTC. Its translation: CASSRTSGVPRGTQYF.

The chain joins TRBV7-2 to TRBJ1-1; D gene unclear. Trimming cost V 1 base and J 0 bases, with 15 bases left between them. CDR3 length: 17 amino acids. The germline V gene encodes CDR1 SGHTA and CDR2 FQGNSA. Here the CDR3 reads CASSLGPSGIMNTEAFF. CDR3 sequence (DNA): TGTGCCAGCAGCTTAGGGCCTAGCGGGATAATGAACACTGAAGCTTTCTTT. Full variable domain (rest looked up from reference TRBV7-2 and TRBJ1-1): GAGVSQSPSNKVTEKGKDVELRCDPISGHTALYWYRQSLGQGLEFLIYFQGNSAPDKSGLPSDRFSAERTGGSVSTLTIQRTQQEDSAVYLCASSLGPSGIMNTEAFFGQGTRLTVV.

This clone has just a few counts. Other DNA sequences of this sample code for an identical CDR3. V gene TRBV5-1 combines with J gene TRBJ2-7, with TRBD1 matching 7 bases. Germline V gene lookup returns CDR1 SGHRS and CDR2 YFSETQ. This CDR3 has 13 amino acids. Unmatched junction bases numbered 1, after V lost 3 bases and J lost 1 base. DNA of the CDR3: TGCGCCAGCAGCTGGGACAGTTCCTACGAGCAGTACTTC. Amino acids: CASSWDSSYEQYF.

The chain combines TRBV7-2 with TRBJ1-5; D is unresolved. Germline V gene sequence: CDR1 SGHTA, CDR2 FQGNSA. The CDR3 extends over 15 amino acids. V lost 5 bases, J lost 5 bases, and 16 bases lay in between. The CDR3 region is CASSPNHGQDQPQHF. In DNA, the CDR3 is TGTGCCAGCAGCCCCAATCACGGGCAAGATCAGCCCCAGCATTTT. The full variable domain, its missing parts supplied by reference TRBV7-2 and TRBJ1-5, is GAGVSQSPSNKVTEKGKDVELRCDPISGHTALYWYRQSLGQGLEFLIYFQGNSAPDKSGLPSDRFSAERTGGSVSTLTIQRTQQEDSAVYLCASSPNHGQDQPQHFGDGTRLSIL.

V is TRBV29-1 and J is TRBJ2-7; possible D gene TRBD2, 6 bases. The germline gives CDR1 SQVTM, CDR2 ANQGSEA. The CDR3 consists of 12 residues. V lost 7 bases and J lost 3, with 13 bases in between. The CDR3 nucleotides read TGCAGCGCGCTGGCCGGGGGCTACGAGCAGTACTTC. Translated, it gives CSALAGGYEQYF.

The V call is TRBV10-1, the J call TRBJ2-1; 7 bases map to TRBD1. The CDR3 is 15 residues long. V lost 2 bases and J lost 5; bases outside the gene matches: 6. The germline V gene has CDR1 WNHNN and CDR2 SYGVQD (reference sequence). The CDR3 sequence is CASSEQQGTHNEQFF. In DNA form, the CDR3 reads TGCGCCAGCAGTGAGCAACAGGGGACCCACAATGAGCAGTTCTTC.

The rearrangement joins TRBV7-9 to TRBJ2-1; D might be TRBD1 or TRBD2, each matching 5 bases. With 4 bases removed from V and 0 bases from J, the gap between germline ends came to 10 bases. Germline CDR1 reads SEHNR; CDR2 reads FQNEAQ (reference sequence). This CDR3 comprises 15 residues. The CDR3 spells CASSWDVSSYNEQFF. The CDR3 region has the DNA TGTGCCAGCAGCTGGGACGTTAGCTCCTACAATGAGCAGTTCTTC.

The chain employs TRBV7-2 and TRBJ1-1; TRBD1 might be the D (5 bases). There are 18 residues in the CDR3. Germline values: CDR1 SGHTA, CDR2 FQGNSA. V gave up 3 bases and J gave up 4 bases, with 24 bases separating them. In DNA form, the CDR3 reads TGTGCCAGCAGCTTTGGGGGTACCCTCAACAGACGGGGCACTGAAGCTTTCTTT. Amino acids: CASSFGGTLNRRGTEAFF.

The CDR3 region is CASSGTGGTGELFF. In nucleotides, the CDR3 is TGCGCCAGCAGCGGAACAGGGGGCACCGGGGAGCTGTTTTTT. This rearrangement joins TRBV5-1 to TRBJ2-2; 8 bases agree with TRBD1. With V trimmed by 4 bases and J by 4 bases, 3 bases remained unmatched. The CDR3 is made up of 14 amino acids. Germline assignment: CDR1 SGHRS and CDR2 YFSETQ. The full variable domain, rest sourced from reference TRBV5-1 and TRBJ2-2, is KAGVTQTPRYLIKTRGQQVTLSCSPISGHRSVSWYQQTPGQGLQFLFEYFSETQRNKGNFPGRFSGRQFSNSRSEMNVSTLELGDSALYLCASSGTGGTGELFFGEGSRLTVL.

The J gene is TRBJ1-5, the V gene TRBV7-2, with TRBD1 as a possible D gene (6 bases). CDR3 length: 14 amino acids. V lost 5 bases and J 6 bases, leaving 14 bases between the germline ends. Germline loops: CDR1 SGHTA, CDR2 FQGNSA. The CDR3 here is CASSPETGIQPQHF. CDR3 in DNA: TGTGCCAGCAGCCCCGAAACAGGGATTCAGCCCCAGCATTTT. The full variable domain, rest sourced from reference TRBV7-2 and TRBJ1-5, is GAGVSQSPSNKVTEKGKDVELRCDPISGHTALYWYRQSLGQGLEFLIYFQGNSAPDKSGLPSDRFSAERTGGSVSTLTIQRTQQEDSAVYLCASSPETGIQPQHFGDGTRLSIL.

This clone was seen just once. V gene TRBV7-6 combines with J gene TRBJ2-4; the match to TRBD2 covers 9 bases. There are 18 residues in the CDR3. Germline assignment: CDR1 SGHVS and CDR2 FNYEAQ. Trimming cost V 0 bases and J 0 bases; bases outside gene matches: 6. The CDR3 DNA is TGTGCCAGCAGCTTAGCGCCCCCTAGCGGGATAGCCAAAAACATTCAGTACTTC. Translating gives CASSLAPPSGIAKNIQYF. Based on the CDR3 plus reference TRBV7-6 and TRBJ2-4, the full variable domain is GAGVSQSPRYKVTKRGQDVALRCDPISGHVSLYWYRQALGQGPEFLTYFNYEAQQDKSGLPNDRFSAERPEGSISTLTIQRTEQRDSAMYRCASSLAPPSGIAKNIQYFGAGTRLSVL.

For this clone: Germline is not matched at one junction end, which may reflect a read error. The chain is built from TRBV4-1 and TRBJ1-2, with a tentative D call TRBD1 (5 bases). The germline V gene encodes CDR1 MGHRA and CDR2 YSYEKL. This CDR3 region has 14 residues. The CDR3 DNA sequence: TGCGCCAGCAGTCAAGCTTCCGGGGGCTATGGCTACACCTTC. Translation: CASSQASGGYGYTF.